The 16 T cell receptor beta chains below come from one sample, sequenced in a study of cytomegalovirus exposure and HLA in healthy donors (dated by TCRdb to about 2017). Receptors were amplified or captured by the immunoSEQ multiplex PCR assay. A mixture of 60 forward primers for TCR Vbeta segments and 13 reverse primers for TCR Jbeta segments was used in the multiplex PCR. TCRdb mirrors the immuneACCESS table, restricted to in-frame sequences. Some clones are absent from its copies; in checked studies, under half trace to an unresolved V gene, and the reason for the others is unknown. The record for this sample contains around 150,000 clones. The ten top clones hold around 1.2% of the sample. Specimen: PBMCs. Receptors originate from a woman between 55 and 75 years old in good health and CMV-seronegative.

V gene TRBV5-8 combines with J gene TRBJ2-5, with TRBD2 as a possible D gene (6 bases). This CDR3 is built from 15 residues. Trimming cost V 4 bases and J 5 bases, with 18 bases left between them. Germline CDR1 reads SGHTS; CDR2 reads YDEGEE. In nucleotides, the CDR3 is TGTGCCAGCAGCCTAACGGGGGACCCCAGGGAGACCCAGTACTTC. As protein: CASSLTGDPRETQYF.

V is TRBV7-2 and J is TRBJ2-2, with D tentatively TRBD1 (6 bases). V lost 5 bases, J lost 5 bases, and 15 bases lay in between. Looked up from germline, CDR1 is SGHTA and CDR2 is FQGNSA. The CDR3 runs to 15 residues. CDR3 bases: TGTGCCAGCAGCCCAGGGGCGCTTCTAACCGGGGAGCTGTTTTTT. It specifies CASSPGALLTGELFF.

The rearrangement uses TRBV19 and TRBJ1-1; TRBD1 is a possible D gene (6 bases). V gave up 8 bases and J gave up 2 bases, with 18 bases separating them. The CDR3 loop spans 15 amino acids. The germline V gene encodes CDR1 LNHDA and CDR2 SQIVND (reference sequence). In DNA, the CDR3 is TGTGCCAGTGCTAAGCGGGGGCTGGAAAACACTGAAGCTTTCTTT. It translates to CASAKRGLENTEAFF.

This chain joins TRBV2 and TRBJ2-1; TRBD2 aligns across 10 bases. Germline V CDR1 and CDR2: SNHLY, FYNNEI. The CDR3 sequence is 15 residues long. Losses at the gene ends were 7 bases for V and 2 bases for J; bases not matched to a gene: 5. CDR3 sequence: CASKVLAGPYNEQFF. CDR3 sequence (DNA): TGTGCCAGCAAGGTACTAGCGGGACCCTACAATGAGCAGTTCTTC.

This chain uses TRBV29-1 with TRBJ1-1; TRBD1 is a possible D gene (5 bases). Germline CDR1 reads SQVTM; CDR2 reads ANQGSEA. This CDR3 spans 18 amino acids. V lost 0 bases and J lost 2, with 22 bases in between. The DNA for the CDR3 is TGCAGCGTTGAAGATTCGCCTCAGGGTTTCCTTTTAAACACTGAAGCTTTCTTT. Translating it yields CSVEDSPQGFLLNTEAFF.

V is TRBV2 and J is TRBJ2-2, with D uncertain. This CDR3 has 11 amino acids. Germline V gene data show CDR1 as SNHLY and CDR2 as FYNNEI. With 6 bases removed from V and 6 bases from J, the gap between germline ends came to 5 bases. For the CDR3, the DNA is TGTGCCAGCAGATATGCCGGGGAGCTGTTTTTT. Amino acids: CASRYAGELFF.

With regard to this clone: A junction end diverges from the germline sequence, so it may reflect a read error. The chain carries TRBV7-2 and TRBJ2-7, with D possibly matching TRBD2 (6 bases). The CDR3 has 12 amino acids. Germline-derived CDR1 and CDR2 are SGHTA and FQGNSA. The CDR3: CASSLGRGPLSF. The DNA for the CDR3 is TGTGCCAGCAGCTTAGGGCGGGGTCCTCTCTCCTTC.

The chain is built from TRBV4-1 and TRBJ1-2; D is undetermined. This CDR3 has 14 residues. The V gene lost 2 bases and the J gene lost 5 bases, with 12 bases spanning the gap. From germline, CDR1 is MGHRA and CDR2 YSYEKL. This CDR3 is CASSQLTEIYGYTF. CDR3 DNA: TGCGCCAGCAGCCAACTAACAGAGATTTATGGCTACACCTTC.

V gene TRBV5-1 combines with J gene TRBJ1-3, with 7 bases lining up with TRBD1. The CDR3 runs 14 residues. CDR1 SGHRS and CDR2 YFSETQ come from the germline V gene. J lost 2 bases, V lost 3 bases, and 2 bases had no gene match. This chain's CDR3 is CASSWGTAGNTIYF. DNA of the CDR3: TGCGCCAGCAGCTGGGGGACAGCTGGAAACACCATATATTTT.

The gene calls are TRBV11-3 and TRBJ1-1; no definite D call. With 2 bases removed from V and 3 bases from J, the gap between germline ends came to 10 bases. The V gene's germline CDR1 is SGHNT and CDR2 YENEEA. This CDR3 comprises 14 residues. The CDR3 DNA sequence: TGTGCCAGCAGCTTATCTGCCAGGCACACTGAAGCTTTCTTT. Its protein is CASSLSARHTEAFF.

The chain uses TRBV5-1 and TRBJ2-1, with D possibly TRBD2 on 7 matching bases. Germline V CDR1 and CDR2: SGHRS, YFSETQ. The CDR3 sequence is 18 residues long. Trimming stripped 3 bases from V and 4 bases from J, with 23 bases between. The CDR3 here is CASSSSGGGGRNYNEQFF. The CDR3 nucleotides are TGCGCCAGCAGCTCTTCCGGTGGGGGGGGCCGAAATTACAATGAGCAGTTCTTC.

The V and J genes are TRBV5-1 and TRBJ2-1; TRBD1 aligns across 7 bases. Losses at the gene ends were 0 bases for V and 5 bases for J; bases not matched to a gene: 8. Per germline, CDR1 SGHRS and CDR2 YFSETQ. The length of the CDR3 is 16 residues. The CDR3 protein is CASSLGLGQEHNEQFF. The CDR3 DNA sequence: TGCGCCAGCAGCTTGGGATTAGGACAGGAGCACAATGAGCAGTTCTTC.

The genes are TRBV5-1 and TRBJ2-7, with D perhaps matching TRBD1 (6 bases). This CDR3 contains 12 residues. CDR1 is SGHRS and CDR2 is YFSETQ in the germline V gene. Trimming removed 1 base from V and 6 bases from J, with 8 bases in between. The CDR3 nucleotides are TGCGCCAGCAGCTTGACAGGGCCCGAGCAGTACTTC. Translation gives CASSLTGPEQYF.

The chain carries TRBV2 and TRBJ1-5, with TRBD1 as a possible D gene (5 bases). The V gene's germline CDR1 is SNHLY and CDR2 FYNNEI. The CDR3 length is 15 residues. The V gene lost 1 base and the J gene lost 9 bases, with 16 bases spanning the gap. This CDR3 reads CASSEGGGRRPPQHF. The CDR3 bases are TGTGCCAGCAGTGAAGGGGGGGGGAGAAGGCCGCCCCAGCATTTT. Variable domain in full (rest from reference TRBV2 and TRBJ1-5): EPEVTQTPSHQVTQMGQEVILRCVPISNHLYFYWYRQILGQKVEFLVSFYNNEISEKSEIFDDQFSVERPDGSNFTLKIRSTKLEDSAMYFCASSEGGGRRPPQHFGDGTRLSIL.

The DNA of the CDR3 is TGCGCCAGCAGCTTCTGGACAGAATCAGATACGCAGTATTTT. Its translation is CASSFWTESDTQYF. The chain couples TRBV5-1 to TRBJ2-3; possibly TRBD1 for D (6 bases). CDR1 SGHRS and CDR2 YFSETQ come from the germline V gene. This CDR3 is 14 amino acids long. Deletions cut 2 bases from V and 4 bases from J, with 11 bases between.

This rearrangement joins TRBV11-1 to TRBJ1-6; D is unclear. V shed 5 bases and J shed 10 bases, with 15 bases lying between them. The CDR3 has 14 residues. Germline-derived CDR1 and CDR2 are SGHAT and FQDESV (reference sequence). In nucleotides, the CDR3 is TGTGCCAGCAGCATTAGACAACAAAGGTCACCCCTCCACTTT. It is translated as CASSIRQQRSPLHF.